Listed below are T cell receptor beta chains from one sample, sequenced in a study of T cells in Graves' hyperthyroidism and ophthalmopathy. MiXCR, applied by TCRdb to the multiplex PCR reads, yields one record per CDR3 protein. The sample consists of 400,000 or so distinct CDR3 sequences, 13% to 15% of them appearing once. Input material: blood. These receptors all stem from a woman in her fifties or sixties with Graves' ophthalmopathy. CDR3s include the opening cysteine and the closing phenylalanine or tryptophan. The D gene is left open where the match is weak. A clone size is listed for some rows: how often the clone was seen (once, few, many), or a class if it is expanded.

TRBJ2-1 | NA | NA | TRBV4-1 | CASSPPPWLSRGEQFF | TGCGCCAGCAGCCCACCTCCTTGGTTGTCGAGGGGTGAGCAGTTCTTC
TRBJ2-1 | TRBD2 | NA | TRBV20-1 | CSARTSGRRPDEQFF | TGCAGTGCTAGAACTAGCGGGAGGAGGCCCGATGAGCAGTTCTTC
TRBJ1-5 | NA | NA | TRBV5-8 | CASSLPPEGYSNQPQHF | TGTGCCAGCAGCTTGCCCCCCGAAGGGTATAGCAATCAGCCCCAGCATTTT
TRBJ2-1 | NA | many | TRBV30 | CAWSVPGSYNEQFF | TGTGCCTGGAGTGTCCCGGGATCCTACAATGAGCAGTTCTTC
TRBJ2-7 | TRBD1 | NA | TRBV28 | CASSSPPGGSYEQYF | TGTGCCAGCAGCTCCCCCCCAGGGGGCAGCTACGAGCAGTACTTC
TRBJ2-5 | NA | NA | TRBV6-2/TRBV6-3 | CASSLTAAQETQYF | TGTGCCAGCAGTTTAACGGCCGCCCAAGAGACCCAGTACTTC
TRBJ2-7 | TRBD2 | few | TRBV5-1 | CASSYLTGTSGSSEQYF | TGCGCCAGCAGCTACCTAACCGGGACTAGCGGGTCCTCCGAGCAGTACTTC
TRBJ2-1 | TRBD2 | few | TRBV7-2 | CASSSRRLAGTDNEQFF | TGTGCCAGCAGCTCCCGACGACTAGCGGGAACTGACAATGAGCAGTTCTTC
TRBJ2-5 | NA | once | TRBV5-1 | CASSRGDSQETQYF | TGCGCCAGCAGCCGCGGGGACTCCCAAGAGACCCAGTACTTC
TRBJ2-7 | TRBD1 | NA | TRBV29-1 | CSVERQGAGEQYF | TGCAGCGTTGAACGACAGGGGGCTGGCGAGCAGTACTTC
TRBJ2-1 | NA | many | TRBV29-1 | CSGGDLEKFF | TGCAGCGGCGGGGACCTAGAGAAGTTCTTC
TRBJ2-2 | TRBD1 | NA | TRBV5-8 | CASSQRQGDTGELFF | TGTGCCAGCAGCCAGAGACAGGGGGACACCGGGGAGCTGTTTTTT
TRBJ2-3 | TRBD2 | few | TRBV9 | CASSGGVPGGGTDTQYF | TGTGCCAGCAGCGGTGGGGTCCCTGGGGGGGGCACAGATACGCAGTATTTT
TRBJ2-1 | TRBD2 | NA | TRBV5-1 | CASSFVGGTSGVNEQFF | TGCGCCAGCAGCTTTGTCGGGGGGACTAGCGGGGTCAATGAGCAGTTCTTC
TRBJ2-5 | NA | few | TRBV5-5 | CASSFSSRETQYF | TGTGCCAGCAGCTTTTCTAGTCGGGAGACCCAGTACTTC
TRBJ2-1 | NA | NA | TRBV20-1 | CSAGTFSSYNEQFF | TGCAGTGCCGGGACTTTTAGCTCCTACAATGAGCAGTTCTTC
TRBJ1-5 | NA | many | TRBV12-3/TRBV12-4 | CASSYQGYDNQPQHF | TGTGCCAGCAGTTACCAGGGGTATGACAATCAGCCCCAGCATTTT
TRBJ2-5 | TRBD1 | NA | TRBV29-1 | CSAADRRETQYF | TGCAGCGCAGCGGACAGGCGGGAGACCCAGTACTTC
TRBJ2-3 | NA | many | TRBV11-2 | CASSLDIADTQYF | TGTGCCAGCAGCTTAGATATTGCAGATACGCAGTATTTT
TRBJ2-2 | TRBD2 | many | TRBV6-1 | CASRIAGVDTGELFF | TGTGCCAGCAGGATAGCGGGAGTGGACACCGGGGAGCTGTTTTTT
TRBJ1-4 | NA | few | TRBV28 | CASSPGWATNEKLFF | TGTGCCAGCAGCCCCGGTTGGGCAACTAATGAAAAACTGTTTTTT
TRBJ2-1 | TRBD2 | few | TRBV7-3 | CASSTEREGRQFF | TGTGCCAGCAGCACCGAGCGGGAGGGCCGCCAGTTCTTC
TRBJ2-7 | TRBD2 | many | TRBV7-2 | CASSLALVASGRAHEQYF | TGTGCCAGCAGCTTAGCGCTTGTGGCTAGCGGGAGGGCCCACGAGCAGTACTTC
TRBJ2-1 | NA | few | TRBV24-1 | CATSDRTEGAFNEQFF | TGTGCCACCAGTGACCGGACGGAGGGAGCCTTCAATGAGCAGTTCTTC
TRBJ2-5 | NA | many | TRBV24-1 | CATSDPPGQGQETQYF | TGTGCCACCAGTGATCCCCCGGGACAAGGGCAAGAGACCCAGTACTTC
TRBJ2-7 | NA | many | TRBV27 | CASSLSWGRSYEQYF | TGTGCCAGCAGTTTATCGTGGGGTCGCTCCTACGAGCAGTACTTC
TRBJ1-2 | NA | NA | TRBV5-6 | CASSLGQIDGYTF | TGTGCCAGCAGCCTCGGACAAATTGATGGCTACACCTTC
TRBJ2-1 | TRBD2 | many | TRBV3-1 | CASSRPEGLADSYNEQFF | TGTGCCAGCAGCCGACCTGAGGGCCTAGCGGACTCCTACAATGAGCAGTTCTTC
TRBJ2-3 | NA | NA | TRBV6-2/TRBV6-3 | CASSYWRDTQYF | TGTGCCAGCAGTTACTGGAGAGATACGCAGTATTTT
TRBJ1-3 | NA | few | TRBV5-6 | CASSLSGGGGNTIYF | TGTGCCAGCAGCTTATCCGGGGGAGGAGGAAACACCATATATTTT
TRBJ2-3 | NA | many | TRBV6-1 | CASSEQLPDTQYF | TGTGCCAGCAGTGAACAACTTCCAGATACGCAGTATTTT
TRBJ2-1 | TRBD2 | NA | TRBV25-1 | CASSEAGGLEQFF | TGTGCCAGCAGTGAAGCGGGAGGGCTTGAGCAGTTCTTC
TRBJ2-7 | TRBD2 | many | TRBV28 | CAGSLREGHEQYF | TGTGCCGGCAGTTTGCGGGAGGGCCACGAGCAGTACTTC
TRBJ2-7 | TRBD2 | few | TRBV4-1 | CASSQLPGLAGSTYEQYF | TGCGCCAGCAGCCAACTACCGGGACTAGCGGGTTCCACCTACGAGCAGTACTTC
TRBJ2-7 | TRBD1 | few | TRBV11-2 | CASSLQPGQGGEQYF | TGTGCCAGCAGCTTACAACCGGGACAGGGTGGGGAGCAGTACTTC
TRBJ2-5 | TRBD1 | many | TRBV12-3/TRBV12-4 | CASSPPQGQSAGTQYF | TGTGCCAGCAGTCCCCCCCAGGGACAGAGCGCGGGGACCCAGTACTTC
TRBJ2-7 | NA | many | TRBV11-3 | CASSPGVGVDEQYF | TGTGCCAGCAGCCCAGGGGTGGGGGTCGACGAGCAGTACTTC
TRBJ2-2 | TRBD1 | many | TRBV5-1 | CASSLGQGALITGELFF | TGCGCCAGCAGCTTGGGTCAGGGGGCTCTCATCACCGGGGAGCTGTTTTTT
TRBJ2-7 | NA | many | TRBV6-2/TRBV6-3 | CASSYPYTGIEQYF | TGTGCCAGCAGTTATCCCTATACAGGGATCGAGCAGTACTTC
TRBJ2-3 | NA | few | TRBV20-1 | CSARGVSGTADTQYF | TGCAGTGCTAGAGGTGTTAGCGGGACAGCAGATACGCAGTATTTT
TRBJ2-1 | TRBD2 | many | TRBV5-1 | CASSPGTKAYNEQFF | TGCGCCAGCAGCCCCGGGACTAAGGCCTACAATGAGCAGTTCTTC
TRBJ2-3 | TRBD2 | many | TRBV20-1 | CSARGLAGGTDTQYF | TGCAGTGCTAGAGGGCTAGCGGGGGGCACAGATACGCAGTATTTT
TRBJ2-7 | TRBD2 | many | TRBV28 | CASRGLAYEQYF | TGTGCCAGCAGGGGACTAGCGTACGAGCAGTACTTC
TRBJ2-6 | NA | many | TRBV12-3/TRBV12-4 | CASSPSGTAGANVLTF | TGTGCCAGCAGTCCCTCCGGGACGGCTGGGGCCAACGTCCTGACTTTC
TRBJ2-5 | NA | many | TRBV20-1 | CSARLGETQYF | TGCAGTGCTAGATTGGGGGAGACCCAGTACTTC
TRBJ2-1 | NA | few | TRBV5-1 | CASRWDFNYNEQFF | TGCGCCAGCAGGTGGGACTTCAACTACAATGAGCAGTTCTTC
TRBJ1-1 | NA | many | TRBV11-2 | CASSPNRQLNTEAFF | TGTGCCAGCAGCCCCAACCGACAGTTGAACACTGAAGCTTTCTTT
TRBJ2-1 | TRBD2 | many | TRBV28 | CASSLAGGTAWEQFF | TGTGCCAGCAGTTTAGCGGGAGGGACGGCTTGGGAGCAGTTCTTC
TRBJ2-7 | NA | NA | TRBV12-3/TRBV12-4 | CASTLGGGSDEQYF | TGTGCCAGCACCCTAGGGGGAGGGTCGGACGAGCAGTACTTC
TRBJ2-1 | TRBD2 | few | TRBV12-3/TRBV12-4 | CASSLGSGDDNEQFF | TGTGCCAGCAGTTTAGGTAGCGGGGACGACAATGAGCAGTTCTTC
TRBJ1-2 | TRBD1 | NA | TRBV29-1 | CSVENRDRGELGYTF | TGCAGCGTTGAAAACCGGGACAGGGGTGAGCTTGGCTACACCTTC
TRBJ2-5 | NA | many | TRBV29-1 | CSHTPGPGETQYF | TGCAGCCATACACCAGGACCCGGGGAGACCCAGTACTTC
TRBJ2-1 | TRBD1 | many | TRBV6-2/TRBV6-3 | CASSRARAGGQNEQFF | TGTGCCAGCAGTCGTGCACGGGCAGGGGGCCAGAATGAGCAGTTCTTC
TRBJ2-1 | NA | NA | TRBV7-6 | CASSSDPPYNEQFF | TGTGCCAGCAGCTCGGACCCCCCATACAATGAGCAGTTCTTC
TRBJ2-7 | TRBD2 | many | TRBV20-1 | CSAPRRGLAGGPREQYF | TGCAGTGCCCCGAGAAGGGGACTAGCGGGAGGGCCGAGGGAGCAGTACTTC